One and the same sample provided the 25 T cell receptor beta chains below, sequenced in a study of cytomegalovirus exposure and HLA in healthy donors. The PCR ran on 60 Vbeta and 13 Jbeta primers. The table came from immunoSEQ multiplex PCR; TCRdb's copy has only in-frame clones and leaves some out. Of roughly 63,000 clones listed, roughly 70% were seen once; the top ten hold 20% to 25%. The material sequenced was PBMCs. The receptors shown here come from a man in his forties or fifties in good health and CMV-seropositive.

The gene calls are TRBV5-1 and TRBJ2-2, with 9 bases that match TRBD1. J gave up 6 bases and V 3 bases, and 12 bases lay outside the gene matches. This CDR3 is 17 amino acids long. Looked up from germline, CDR1 is SGHRS and CDR2 is YFSETQ. DNA for the CDR3: TGCGCCAGCAGCTCCAGGACAGGGGCGTTTGTCTCCGGGGAGCTGTTTTTT. This gives the protein CASSSRTGAFVSGELFF. The entire variable domain, with the rest obtained from reference TRBV5-1 and TRBJ2-2, is as follows: KAGVTQTPRYLIKTRGQQVTLSCSPISGHRSVSWYQQTPGQGLQFLFEYFSETQRNKGNFPGRFSGRQFSNSRSEMNVSTLELGDSALYLCASSSRTGAFVSGELFFGEGSRLTVL.

The chain uses TRBV4-1 and TRBJ2-5; 8 positions match TRBD2. Germline V gene sequence: CDR1 MGHRA, CDR2 YSYEKL. Unmatched junction bases numbered 8, after V lost 3 bases and J lost 2 bases. There are 16 residues in the CDR3. CDR3 amino acids: CASSQGAGEFQETQYF. Written as DNA, the CDR3 is TGCGCCAGCAGCCAGGGAGCGGGGGAGTTTCAAGAGACCCAGTACTTC.

This chain links TRBV19 with TRBJ2-3; 7 nucleotides align to TRBD2. V trimming: 6 bases; J trimming: 2 bases; junction bases outside the gene matches: 5. CDR3 size: 14 residues. From germline, CDR1 is LNHDA and CDR2 SQIVND (reference sequence). For the CDR3, the DNA is TGTGCCAGTAGCGTCGGGGGGACCACAGATACGCAGTATTTT. Translating gives CASSVGGTTDTQYF.

The rearrangement uses TRBV29-1 and TRBJ2-5; D possibly corresponds to TRBD2 (5 bases). Germline values: CDR1 SQVTM, CDR2 ANQGSEA. Trimming shortened V by 8 bases and J by 1 base, and 11 bases separated the two germline ends. The CDR3 sequence is 12 residues long. In DNA, the CDR3 is TGCAGCTCAAGGACTGCCCAAGAGACCCAGTACTTC. It translates to CSSRTAQETQYF.

This chain links TRBV19 with TRBJ1-1, with 9 nucleotides matching TRBD1. This CDR3 is 13 amino acids long. CDR1 LNHDA and CDR2 SQIVND come from the germline V gene (reference sequence). The trim removed 10 bases at V and 4 bases at J, leaving 7 bases unmatched. This CDR3 is CATSATGGTEAFF. The CDR3 DNA sequence: TGTGCCACCTCCGCGACAGGGGGCACTGAAGCTTTCTTT.

The chain links TRBV4-2 to TRBJ2-7; 7 bases agree with TRBD2. Germline CDR1 reads LGHNA; CDR2 reads YNFKEQ. V shed 4 bases and J 0 bases; nucleotides not matched to a gene: 6. This CDR3 has 15 amino acids. CDR3 in amino acids: CASSPRGLLSYEQYF. DNA for the CDR3: TGTGCCAGCAGCCCCCGGGGACTACTCTCCTACGAGCAGTACTTC.

The chain has TRBV5-8 and TRBJ2-5; 12 nucleotides match TRBD2. V lost 4 bases and J lost 2; bases outside the gene matches: 6. Looked up from germline, CDR1 is SGHTS and CDR2 is YDEGEE. The CDR3 length is 16 residues. Here the CDR3 reads CASSAGTSGRQETQYF. The CDR3, as DNA: TGTGCCAGCAGCGCAGGGACTAGCGGGCGACAAGAGACCCAGTACTTC.

This clone was seen only once. V and J are TRBV5-1 and TRBJ2-7; 8 bases are shared with TRBD2. Germline V gene sequence: CDR1 SGHRS, CDR2 YFSETQ. The CDR3 is 18 residues long. The trim removed 3 bases at V and 2 bases at J, leaving 16 bases unmatched. CDR3 nucleotides: TGCGCCAGCAGCTCGCGGCCCCCCTCCGCGGGAGGCACCTACGAGCAGTACTTC. It codes for CASSSRPPSAGGTYEQYF. Looking up the rest from reference TRBV5-1 and TRBJ2-7 gives the full variable domain: KAGVTQTPRYLIKTRGQQVTLSCSPISGHRSVSWYQQTPGQGLQFLFEYFSETQRNKGNFPGRFSGRQFSNSRSEMNVSTLELGDSALYLCASSSRPPSAGGTYEQYFGPGTRLTVT.

This clone was detected only once. The chain uses TRBV6-1 and TRBJ2-7, with TRBD2 matching 7 bases. CDR1 is MNHNS and CDR2 is SASEGT in the germline V gene. This CDR3 has 16 residues. V lost 0 bases to trimming and J lost 0 bases; unmatched junction nucleotides: 5. CDR3 nucleotide sequence: TGTGCCAGCAGTGAAGCCATCGGCGGGAGCTCCTACGAGCAGTACTTC. As protein: CASSEAIGGSSYEQYF.

For the CDR3, the DNA is TGTGCCAGCAACCACAGGGTATCCTATGGCTACACCTTC. Amino acid sequence: CASNHRVSYGYTF. The gene calls are TRBV2 and TRBJ1-2, with a weak D call TRBD1 (6 bases). With 7 bases removed from V and 4 bases from J, the gap between germline ends came to 13 bases. The germline V gene encodes CDR1 SNHLY and CDR2 FYNNEI. The CDR3 has 13 amino acids.

This clone occurred once. The CDR3 DNA reads TGTGCCCAAGACAGGGGGCCGGCAGATACGCAGTATTTT. Translated, it gives CAQDRGPADTQYF. V is TRBV30 and J is TRBJ2-3, with 10 bases identical to TRBD1. Trimming removed 8 bases from V and 4 bases from J; junction bases left unmatched: 6. The V gene's germline CDR1 is GTSNPN and CDR2 SVGIG (reference sequence). The CDR3 sequence is 13 residues long. The full variable domain, rest sourced from reference TRBV30 and TRBJ2-3, is SQTIHQWPATLVQPVGSPLSLECTVEGTSNPNLYWYRQAAGRGLQLLFYSVGIGQISSEVPQNLSASRPQDRQFILSSKKLLLSDSGFYLCAQDRGPADTQYFGPGTRLTVL.

A note on this clone: The CDR3 carries no conserved terminal phenylalanine or tryptophan, so it likely arises from a read error. The rearrangement uses TRBV19 and TRBJ2-2, with 11 bases aligning to TRBD2. This CDR3 comprises 16 residues. The V and J ends lost 5 bases and 2 bases, in that order; junction bases with no gene match: 4. Germline V lookup: CDR1 LNHDA, CDR2 SQIVND (reference sequence). The CDR3, as DNA: TGTGCCAGTAGTGTTCTAGCGGGGGGAAACACCGGGGAGCTGTTTGTT. Translation gives CASSVLAGGNTGELFV.

This clone came up a few times. The chain recombines TRBV30 with TRBJ1-1; D is unresolved. The CDR3 has 12 amino acids. CDR1 and CDR2 (germline): GTSNPN, SVGIG (reference sequence). V dropped 2 bases and J dropped 0 bases, with 4 bases sitting between them. The CDR3 spells CAWSRVNTEAFF. The CDR3 DNA sequence: TGTGCCTGGAGTCGGGTGAACACTGAAGCTTTCTTT.

This clone was recorded a few times. V and J are TRBV4-1 and TRBJ2-1; D perhaps matches TRBD2 (5 bases). The CDR3 runs 17 residues. Germline loops: CDR1 MGHRA, CDR2 YSYEKL. Deletions cut 0 bases from V and 0 bases from J, with 12 bases between. This CDR3 reads CASSQDQAAGSYNEQFF. The CDR3 bases are TGCGCCAGCAGCCAAGATCAAGCGGCAGGCTCCTACAATGAGCAGTTCTTC.

The chain has TRBV30 and TRBJ1-5; D uncertain. V dropped 0 bases and J dropped 4 bases, with 7 bases sitting between them. Per germline, CDR1 GTSNPN and CDR2 SVGIG (reference sequence). The CDR3 is 13 amino acids. CDR3 nucleotide sequence: TGTGCCTGGAGTGTAGGAGTAAATCAGCCCCAGCATTTT. This gives the protein CAWSVGVNQPQHF.

The chain carries TRBV18 and TRBJ1-4; perhaps TRBD1 as D (5 bases). CDR1 KGHSH and CDR2 LQKENI come from the germline V gene. CDR3 length equals 15 residues. V was trimmed by 1 base and J by 0 bases, leaving 6 bases between them. CDR3 coding DNA: TGTGCCAGCTCACCACAGGGGCCAACTAATGAAAAACTGTTTTTT. This codes for CASSPQGPTNEKLFF.

V usage is TRBV10-3 and J usage is TRBJ2-3, with D maybe TRBD1 (5 bases). Germline-derived CDR1 and CDR2 are ENHRY and SYGVKD. This CDR3 spans 14 amino acids. V lost 3 bases to trimming and J lost 0 bases, with 7 bases between them. The CDR3 DNA is TGTGCCATCAGTGACAGGGCTAGCACAGATACGCAGTATTTT. Translating gives CAISDRASTDTQYF.

V is TRBV4-1 and J is TRBJ1-2, with D unresolved. Germline V CDR1 and CDR2: MGHRA, YSYEKL. This CDR3 comprises 12 residues. V gave up 2 bases and J gave up 2 bases, with 3 bases separating them. The chain's CDR3 is CASSQQNYGYTF. The CDR3 DNA reads as TGCGCCAGCAGCCAACAGAACTATGGCTACACCTTC.

CDR3 residues: CASSLDRVNNEQFF. As DNA, the CDR3 is TGCGCCAGCAGCTTGGACAGGGTGAACAATGAGCAGTTCTTC. The genes are TRBV10-1 and TRBJ2-1, with 8 bases aligning to TRBD1. Per germline, CDR1 WNHNN and CDR2 SYGVQD (reference sequence). Germline trimming cut 6 bases from V and 5 bases from J; bases unmatched to any gene: 6. The length of the CDR3 is 14 residues.

This clone was observed a single time. The chain links TRBV30 to TRBJ2-1; weak D call: TRBD2 (6 bases). The CDR3 is 14 amino acids. The V gene's germline CDR1 is GTSNPN and CDR2 SVGIG (reference sequence). V lost 2 bases and J 0 bases, leaving 8 bases between the germline ends. The CDR3 sequence: CAWSRGSSYNEQFF. CDR3 nucleotide sequence: TGTGCCTGGAGTCGGGGGAGCTCCTACAATGAGCAGTTCTTC.

The rearrangement links TRBV5-1 to TRBJ1-5; 9 bases map to TRBD1. This CDR3 contains 15 residues. V dropped 5 bases and J dropped 7; count of bases not matched to a gene: 10. Germline V gene lookup returns CDR1 SGHRS and CDR2 YFSETQ. The CDR3, as DNA: TGCGCCAGCAGAATAGGACAGGGGATGAGGCAGCCCCAGCATTTT. Amino acids: CASRIGQGMRQPQHF.

The V gene is TRBV6-5, the J gene TRBJ2-5; D is perhaps TRBD2 (7 bases). CDR3 size: 14 residues. Germline V gene sequence: CDR1 MNHEY, CDR2 SVGAGI. The V gene lost 5 bases and the J gene lost 5 bases, with 15 bases spanning the gap. Here the CDR3 reads CASSTNGGLETQYF. CDR3 sequence (DNA): TGTGCCAGCAGTACTAACGGGGGGCTGGAGACCCAGTACTTC.

The chain has TRBV21-1 and TRBJ1-4; the table's TRBD1 call for D was not verified on the DNA. TRBV21-1 is tagged as a pseudogene. This CDR3 has 16 amino acids. This CDR3 reads CASSKEGQGKSEKLFF. DNA of the CDR3: TGTGCCAGCAGCAAAGAGGGACAGGGGAAAAGTGAAAAACTGTTTTTT.

The rearrangement uses TRBV19 and TRBJ2-1; TRBD1 aligns across 7 bases. The germline V gene encodes CDR1 LNHDA and CDR2 SQIVND (reference sequence). This CDR3 is 16 amino acids long. V was pared by 5 bases and J by 7 bases, with 14 bases of the junction left unmatched. The CDR3: CASSPNRQGKENEQFF. CDR3 sequence (DNA): TGTGCCAGTAGTCCCAATCGACAGGGTAAGGAGAATGAGCAGTTCTTC.

The V and J genes are TRBV19 and TRBJ1-5, with D maybe TRBD1 (6 bases). There are 15 residues in the CDR3. The germline V gene has CDR1 LNHDA and CDR2 SQIVND (reference sequence). V lost 5 bases and J 0 bases, leaving 11 bases between the germline ends. CDR3 sequence reads: CASSSMDSSNQPQHF. CDR3 nucleotide sequence: TGTGCCAGTAGTTCCATGGACAGTAGCAATCAGCCCCAGCATTTT. Complete variable domain (other parts from reference TRBV19 and TRBJ1-5): DGGITQSPKYLFRKEGQNVTLSCEQNLNHDAMYWYRQDPGQGLRLIYYSQIVNDFQKGDIAEGYSVSREKKESFPLTVTSAQKNPTAFYLCASSSMDSSNQPQHFGDGTRLSIL.